The entry that follows covers one TCR beta chain sequence. Its recognized antigen is unknown. No much larger clone is present one base from it, and per-base qualities are unavailable. TCRbeta CDR3 regions were amplified from genomic DNA by means of the immunoSEQ Assay, a bias-controlled multiplex PCR. As for how the authors treated the data: The number of nucleated cells in each sample was estimated from the amplification of reference gene primers within the assay. Sequence reads were collapsed and filtered to measure the absolute abundance of every unique TCRbeta CDR3 rearrangement. For each sample, productive Simpson clonality was calculated by taking the square root of Simpson's diversity index across productive rearrangements. Drawn from immuneACCESS, this table holds only the in-frame rearrangements with V and J called that TCRdb kept. Clones are partly lost; checked studies trace under half to an unresolved V gene and leave the rest unexplained. The DNA was the basis for D and trimming; V, J and clone size are from that table. This sample gives some 35,000 clones in total; approximately 86% of them show up just once. Around 7% of the sample is held by the ten biggest clonotypes.

V trim: 3 bases; J trim: 8 bases; unmatched bases: 4. Via the germline V gene, CDR1 is SGHRS and CDR2 YFSETQ. From its cysteine to its phenylalanine, the CDR3 spans 12 amino acids. Only the CDR3 part of the read is kept: 36 bases, read in frame from the first base. This specimen comes from a study of blood T cell repertoires in COVID-19 (dated by TCRdb to the early 2020s). As for the study more broadly: Collaborator samples came from the United States, Italy and Spain and covered acute and convalescent phases of COVID-19. Sample metadata almost always included a de-identified subject ID, COVID-19 status, age in years and sex. The dataset comprised deeply sampled blood TCRbeta repertoires from subjects exposed to, actively infected with, or recovered from COVID-19. The repertoires were released in a freely available public database intended as a resource for research on the immune response to SARS-CoV-2. Where available, HLA class I and class II types were obtained from metadata supplied by the sample provider rather than from assay-based typing. The material from the prospective study consisted of cDNA or gDNA derived from T cells, B-cell-depleted T cells, or PBMCs. Samples were obtained from the ongoing ImmuneRACE study (first 160 participants) and from over 1,000 subjects provided by 6 global collaborators.

Each collaborating institution followed its own protocols to collect whole blood in K2EDTA tubes. For TCRbeta analysis, collaborator samples were shipped as frozen whole blood, as isolated PBMCs, or as DNA extracted from either sample type. Findings and caveats that apply to the study as a whole: How much clinical and demographic metadata was included differed by source and by participant, and the metadata was provided uncurated.

The chain uses TRBV5-1 and TRBJ1-1; 7 bases in the middle match TRBD1. Sequencing was done on a sample of peripheral blood. This receptor was taken from a human donor in a cohort sampled during active COVID-19. The bases are TGCGCCAGCAGCTCCCGGGACAGAGAAGCTTTCTTT. Its amino acids are CASSSRDREAFF.